A selection of T cell receptor beta chains follows, all from one sample in a study of blood T cell repertoires in COVID-19. Repertoires were generated with immunoSEQ multiplex PCR, while TCRdb's copy carries only in-frame clones and drops some. Here the sample spans 50,000 to 65,000 clones, 55% to 80% being singletons. The sequenced sample consisted of peripheral blood. These receptors all come from a woman in her sixties or seventies with COVID-19, enrolled during active disease. The CDR3 runs from the conserved cysteine through the conserved F or W. Fields, in order: J gene, V gene, D gene, clone size, CDR3 length, CDR3 DNA, CDR3 protein. The D gene is left open where the match is weak. Rows may omit the clone size; those that give it use once, few, many or a size class.

>TRBJ1-5|TRBV7-9|-|few|14
TGTGCCAGCAGCTTGGGGGAGTCAGCGGGGTCCCAGCATTTT
CASSLGESAGSQHF
>TRBJ2-3|TRBV5-4|-|-|13
TGTGCCAGCAGCCCCAGAGGGGGAGATACGCAGTATTTT
CASSPRGGDTQYF
>TRBJ2-2|TRBV19|TRBD2|-|17
TGTGCCAGTAGTACCCCGGGACTAGCGGGACACACCGGGGAGCTGTTTTTT
CASSTPGLAGHTGELFF
>TRBJ1-1|TRBV4-1|-|-|14
TGCGCCAGCAGCCAAGTACAGGCTACCACTGAAGCTTTCTTT
CASSQVQATTEAFF
>TRBJ2-1|TRBV29-1|-|-|13
TGCAGCGTTGAGCAGGGGCCCTACAATGAGCAGTTCTTC
CSVEQGPYNEQFF
>TRBJ2-5|TRBV11-2|-|-|13
TGTGCCAGCAGCCTGGTTGACGGGGAGACCCAGTACTTC
CASSLVDGETQYF
>TRBJ2-5|TRBV19|-|few|13
TGTGCCAGTAGTACCAGGGTTCGAGAGACCCAGTACTTC
CASSTRVRETQYF
>TRBJ2-3|TRBV12-5|-|-|14
TGTGCTAGTGGCATCAGGGTGGAGACAGATACGCAGTATTTT
CASGIRVETDTQYF
>TRBJ1-6|TRBV6-2/TRBV6-3|-|-|16
TGTGCCAGCAGTTACGATCCAGGGCCCTATAATTCACCCCTCCACTTT
CASSYDPGPYNSPLHF
>TRBJ2-5|TRBV10-3|TRBD2|-|14
TGTGCCATCGGGGCGGGGGGGCCCCAAGAGACCCAGTACTTC
CAIGAGGPQETQYF
>TRBJ2-4|TRBV3-1/TRBV3-2|-|-|14
TGTGCCAGCAGCCAAGCAGGGGCCAAAAACATTCAGTACTTC
CASSQAGAKNIQYF
>TRBJ1-3|TRBV25-1|-|-|16
TGTGCCAGCAGTGGGAGGGAACTATTACTTGGAAACACCATATATTTT
CASSGRELLLGNTIYF
>TRBJ2-1|TRBV5-4|-|few|16
TGTGCCAGCAGCTTGGATGGGAGGAGCTCCTACAATGAGCAGTTCTTC
CASSLDGRSSYNEQFF
>TRBJ2-5|TRBV7-6|TRBD2|-|15
TGTGCCAGCAGCCCTCGGACTAGCGGCGCGGAGACCCAGTACTTC
CASSPRTSGAETQYF
>TRBJ1-6|TRBV6-5|-|-|15
TGTGCCAGCAGTCCAAGGCAGGGTTGGGGATCACCCCTCCACTTT
CASSPRQGWGSPLHF
>TRBJ2-3|TRBV6-2/TRBV6-3|TRBD1|once|13
TGTGCCAGCAGTGAGACAGGGGCGGATACGCAGTATTTT
CASSETGADTQYF
>TRBJ1-1|TRBV4-1|-|-|14
TGCGCCAGCAGCCAAGACCGGGACATCAGCACGGCTTTCTTT
CASSQDRDISTAFF
>TRBJ1-5|TRBV5-4|-|-|15
TGTGCCAGCAGCTTGGACCCGGACAACGATCAGCCCCAGCATTTT
CASSLDPDNDQPQHF
>TRBJ2-3|TRBV24-1|TRBD2|few|19
TGTGCCACCTCAGACCCGACTAGCGGGAGGGTAGAAAGGAAGTTTACGCAGTATTTT
CATSDPTSGRVERKFTQYF
>TRBJ2-3|TRBV5-1|TRBD2|-|15
TGCGCCACCTCCCCGGCGGGGGTGCCCACAGATACGCAGTATTTT
CATSPAGVPTDTQYF
>TRBJ1-1|TRBV18|-|-|18
TGTGCCAGCTCAGCCAAACGAACAGGGCACTCCAGGGACACTGAAGCTTTCTTT
CASSAKRTGHSRDTEAFF
>TRBJ1-5|TRBV15|TRBD1|few|14
TGTGCCACCAGCAGGACGGACAGGGGCCAGCCCCAGCATTTT
CATSRTDRGQPQHF
>TRBJ1-2|TRBV15|-|-|13
TGTGCCACCAGCAAGGGGGGGATGTATGGCTACACCTTC
CATSKGGMYGYTF
>TRBJ1-4|TRBV4-3|-|many|16
TGCGCCAGCAGCCCCTCCCCTCCGGGAACAAATGAAAAACTGTTTTTT
CASSPSPPGTNEKLFF
>TRBJ2-1|TRBV6-4|TRBD2|-|15
TGTGCCAGCAGTCCCGGGACTAGCGATAACAATGAGCAGTTCTTC
CASSPGTSDNNEQFF
>TRBJ1-2|TRBV19|-|-|11
TGTGCCAGTAGTCCCGACTATGGCTACACCTTC
CASSPDYGYTF
>TRBJ2-1|TRBV27|TRBD1|-|15
TGTGCCAGCAGAATACAGGGGGTCTCCTACAATGAGCAGTTCTTC
CASRIQGVSYNEQFF
>TRBJ2-2|TRBV4-1|TRBD1|few|18
TGCGCCAGCAGCCATCCCCTGGATAGGACAGGGGGTAGCGGGGAGCTGTTTTTT
CASSHPLDRTGGSGELFF
>TRBJ1-4|TRBV12-3/TRBV12-4|-|-|13
TGTGCCAGCACACAAGCGGGGAATGAAAAACTGTTTTTT
CASTQAGNEKLFF
>TRBJ1-2|TRBV7-9|-|-|14
TGTGCCAGCAGCTTAGAGGACAACTACTATGGCTACACCTTC
CASSLEDNYYGYTF
>TRBJ1-2|TRBV11-2|-|-|13
TGTGCCAGCAGCTTAAACCCGAGCTATGGCTACACCTTC
CASSLNPSYGYTF
>TRBJ1-2|TRBV27|-|-|15
TGTGCCAGCAGTTTTGCAGGGGCCTTTAACTATGGCTACACCTTC
CASSFAGAFNYGYTF